In this sample, the clone carrying this TCR beta chain turned up once. Sequenced by immunoSEQ multiplex PCR; TCRdb stores in-frame clones only, minus some. This table has around 63,000 clones, 92% appearing once. This specimen belongs to a study of technical replicates of blood from a handful of donors. This CDR3 comprises 18 residues. CDR1 and CDR2 (germline): MGHRA, YSYEKL. With V trimmed by 4 bases and J by 7 bases, 15 bases remained unmatched. This TCR was sampled from a human donor in good health. Some clones in this sample may be carry-over from other donors' samples. This sequence joins TRBV4-1 and TRBJ2-2, with 10 nucleotides matching TRBD1. Sequencing was performed on PBMCs. The CDR3, as DNA: TGCGCCAGCAGCCTGTCCGGGACAGGGGTTCGTTCTTTCGGGGAGCTGTTTTTT. Translating it yields CASSLSGTGVRSFGELFF.